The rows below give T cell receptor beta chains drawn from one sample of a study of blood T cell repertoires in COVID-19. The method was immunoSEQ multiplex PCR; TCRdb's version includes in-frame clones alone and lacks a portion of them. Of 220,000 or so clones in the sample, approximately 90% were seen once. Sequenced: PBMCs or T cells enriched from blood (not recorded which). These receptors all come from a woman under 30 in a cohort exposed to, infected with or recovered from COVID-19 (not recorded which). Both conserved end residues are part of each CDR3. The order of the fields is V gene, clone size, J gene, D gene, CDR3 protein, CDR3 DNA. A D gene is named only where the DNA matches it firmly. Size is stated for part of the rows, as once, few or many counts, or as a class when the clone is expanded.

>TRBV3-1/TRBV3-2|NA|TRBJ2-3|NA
CASSQDAGTADTQYF
TGTGCCAGCAGCCAAGATGCGGGGACGGCAGATACGCAGTATTTT
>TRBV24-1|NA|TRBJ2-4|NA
CATSEGRGFSIQYF
TGTGCCACCAGTGAGGGGAGAGGATTTAGCATTCAGTACTTC
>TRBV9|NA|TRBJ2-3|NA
CASSVGRGSTDTQYF
TGTGCCAGCAGCGTAGGTCGGGGGAGCACAGATACGCAGTATTTT
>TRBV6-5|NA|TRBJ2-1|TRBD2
CASRPGLEVGEQFF
TGTGCCAGCAGACCGGGACTAGAAGTCGGTGAGCAGTTCTTC
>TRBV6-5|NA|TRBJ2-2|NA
CASSYGSGRNTGELFF
TGTGCCAGCAGTTACGGGTCGGGAAGAAACACCGGGGAGCTGTTTTTT
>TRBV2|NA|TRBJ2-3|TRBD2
CASLGLEGTDTQYF
TGTGCCAGCCTTGGACTAGAAGGCACAGATACGCAGTATTTT
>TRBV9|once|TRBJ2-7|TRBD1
CASSVGQGAPYEQYF
TGTGCCAGCAGCGTAGGTCAGGGGGCTCCCTACGAGCAGTACTTC
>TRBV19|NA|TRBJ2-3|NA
CASSVQGADTQYF
TGTGCCAGTAGTGTGCAGGGCGCGGATACGCAGTATTTT
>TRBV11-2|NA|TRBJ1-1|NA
CASSLYKSTEAFF
TGTGCCAGCAGCCTCTATAAGTCCACTGAAGCTTTCTTT
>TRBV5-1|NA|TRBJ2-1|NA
CASSLGLVYNEQFF
TGCGCCAGCAGCTTGGGGCTAGTTTACAATGAGCAGTTCTTC
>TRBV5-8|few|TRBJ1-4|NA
CASSFRGAGSEKLFF
TGTGCCAGCAGCTTCCGGGGGGCAGGGAGCGAAAAACTGTTTTTT
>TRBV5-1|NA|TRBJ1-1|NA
CASSSVVGWDTEAFF
TGCGCCAGCAGCTCAGTGGTGGGCTGGGACACTGAAGCTTTCTTT
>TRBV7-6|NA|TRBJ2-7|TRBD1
CASSPARQGRNEQYF
TGTGCCAGCAGTCCAGCCCGACAGGGTAGAAACGAGCAGTACTTC
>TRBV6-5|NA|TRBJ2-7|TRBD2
CASTTSAYSSYEQYF
TGTGCCAGCACTACTAGCGCGTACTCCTCCTACGAGCAGTACTTC
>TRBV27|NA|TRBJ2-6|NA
CASSFGSGANVLTF
TGTGCCAGCAGTTTCGGCTCTGGGGCCAACGTCCTGACTTTC
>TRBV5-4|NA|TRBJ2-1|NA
CASSLDNSYNEQFF
TGTGCCAGCAGCTTGGATAATTCCTACAATGAGCAGTTCTTC